These 3 T cell receptor beta chains share one sample of origin, sequenced in a study of T cells after yellow fever vaccination. TCRdb fed the 5' RACE reads into MiXCR, producing one record per CDR3 protein. This sample has about 300,000 distinct CDR3 sequences, with roughly 6.8% found just once. Sample: PBMCs, taken about 41 days after the first yellow fever vaccination. All receptors come from a man aged 18 to 30 who received the YFV17D yellow fever vaccine.

The CDR3 protein is CASSPWLRSYNSPLHF. In DNA form, the CDR3 reads TGCGCCAGCAGCCCATGGCTCCGCTCCTATAATTCACCCCTCCACTTT. The chain links TRBV5-1 to TRBJ1-6; no reliable D call. Germline loops: CDR1 SGHRS, CDR2 YFSETQ. The CDR3 has 16 amino acids. V lost 4 bases to trimming and J lost 0 bases, with 11 bases between them.

Only a few counts were recorded for this clonotype. The chain couples TRBV5-5 to TRBJ2-1; D is undetermined. V lost 7 bases and J 4 bases, leaving 9 bases between the germline ends. There are 12 residues in the CDR3. From germline, CDR1 is SGHKS and CDR2 YYEKEE (reference sequence). The CDR3 DNA is TGTGCCAGCTTAACGTCTTACAATGAGCAGTTCTTC. It is translated as CASLTSYNEQFF.

The chain recombines TRBV2 with TRBJ2-7; D gene ambiguous. CDR3 size: 12 residues. CDR1 and CDR2 from the germline V gene are SNHLY and FYNNEI. Between the trimmed V and J ends, which lost 9 bases and 5 bases, there was a span of 14 bases. The CDR3 DNA reads TGTGCCAGTGGAGTTAGTGCCAACGAGCAGTACTTC. Translation gives CASGVSANEQYF.